This TCR beta chain was sequenced in a study of control samples from healthy donors and cancer patients. TCRdb's copy holds only in-frame clones and misses some; the assay was immunoSEQ multiplex PCR. The table has 30,000 or so clones, approximately 93% seen once. V was trimmed by 0 bases and J by 5 bases, leaving 13 bases between them. This CDR3 spans 15 amino acids. CDR1 and CDR2 from the germline V gene are LNHDA and SQIVND (reference sequence). The sequenced material came from blood. The chain joins TRBV19 to TRBJ2-5; possible D gene TRBD2, 6 bases. The sequence came from a man between 60 and 75 years old in good health. The CDR3 reads CASSIELAGLETQYF. The CDR3 DNA reads as TGTGCCAGTAGTATAGAATTGGCGGGGCTGGAGACCCAGTACTTC.